A single sample gave rise to the 10 T cell receptor beta chains below, sequenced in a study of shared clonotypes between healthy human individuals. Generated by immunoSEQ multiplex PCR, the TCRdb table keeps only in-frame clones and is missing some. In the table there are 2 million to 2.5 million clones, roughly 93% of which are singletons. Sequencing used naive CD4+ T cells from PBMCs. Indicated subset: CD45RA+ positively selected. The receptors stem from a man between 18 and 29 years old in good health. Some clones in this sample may be carry-over from other donors' samples.

The chain joins TRBV28 to TRBJ1-4, with D perhaps TRBD1 (5 bases). V was cut by 2 bases and J by 10 bases, with 14 bases left in between. The length of the CDR3 is 14 residues. From germline, CDR1 is MDHEN and CDR2 SYDVKM. The CDR3: CASSLQGGIGKLFF. The CDR3 DNA reads as TGTGCCAGCAGTTTACAGGGTGGGATCGGAAAACTGTTTTTT.

This rearrangement joins TRBV5-4 to TRBJ2-7, with D unresolved. V lost 0 bases, J lost 3 bases, and 10 bases lay in between. Germline CDR1 and CDR2: SGHNT and YYREEE (reference sequence). The CDR3 totals 14 residues. CDR3 in amino acids: CASSLGRIGYEQYF. DNA for the CDR3: TGTGCCAGCAGCTTGGGTCGTATCGGCTACGAGCAGTACTTC.

J is TRBJ2-3 and V is TRBV18; either TRBD1 or TRBD2 may supply D (5 bases each). The CDR3 consists of 15 residues. From germline, CDR1 is KGHSH and CDR2 LQKENI. With 0 bases removed from V and 8 bases from J, the gap between germline ends came to 15 bases. The CDR3 is CASSPPAEARGTQYF. The CDR3 bases are TGTGCCAGCTCACCACCGGCGGAGGCAAGGGGTACGCAGTATTTT. The entire variable domain, with the rest obtained from reference TRBV18 and TRBJ2-3, is as follows: NAGVMQNPRHLVRRRGQEARLRCSPMKGHSHVYWYRQLPEEGLKFMVYLQKENIIDESGMPKERFSAEFPKEGPSILRIQQVVRGDSAAYFCASSPPAEARGTQYFGPGTRLTVL.

The chain combines TRBV7-3 with TRBJ1-1; a possible D gene is TRBD1 (6 bases). V was pared by 1 base and J by 10 bases, with 22 bases between. CDR3 length: 16 amino acids. CDR1 is SGHTA, CDR2 FQGTGA, per germline. The CDR3 sequence: CASSLIGGSVQLRAFF. In DNA, the CDR3 is TGTGCCAGCAGCTTAATTGGGGGCTCGGTGCAACTTCGAGCTTTCTTT.

This clone was observed a handful of times. Other DNA sequences in the same sample also yield this CDR3. The rearrangement links TRBV5-1 to TRBJ2-5, with 12 bases fitting TRBD2. CDR3 length: 14 amino acids. The V gene's germline CDR1 is SGHRS and CDR2 YFSETQ. Germline trimming cut 4 bases from V and 4 bases from J; bases unmatched to any gene: 2. CDR3 sequence reads: CASSQGLAGETQYF. CDR3 DNA: TGCGCCAGCAGCCAGGGACTAGCGGGAGAGACCCAGTACTTC.

The genes are TRBV13 and TRBJ2-7, with TRBD2 matching 8 bases. The CDR3 has 13 residues. Trimming cost V 5 bases and J 4 bases; bases outside gene matches: 4. The germline CDR1 and CDR2 sequences are PRHDT and FYEKMQ (reference sequence). CDR3 DNA: TGTGCCAGCAGCCCCGGGGGGGCGTACGAGCAGTACTTC. Translation gives CASSPGGAYEQYF.

A single count supports this clone. V is TRBV10-3 and J is TRBJ2-2, with D perhaps matching TRBD1 (6 bases). CDR3 length: 14 residues. The germline V and J ends were trimmed by 6 bases and 3 bases, with 11 bases remaining between them. Germline lookup yields CDR1 ENHRY and CDR2 SYGVKD. The CDR3 protein is CAIRQDRYTGELFF. In DNA, the CDR3 is TGTGCCATCAGACAGGACAGATACACCGGGGAGCTGTTTTTT.

In this sample, this clone turned up once. The same CDR3 can be traced to other DNA sequences in this sample. The chain links TRBV5-1 to TRBJ2-2; 11 nucleotides line up with TRBD2. The CDR3 is 16 residues long. The trim removed 0 bases at V and 5 bases at J, leaving 3 bases unmatched. CDR1 is SGHRS and CDR2 is YFSETQ in the germline V gene. Written as DNA, the CDR3 is TGCGCCAGCAGCTTGGCCGGGACTAGCGGTACCGGGGAGCTGTTTTTT. Amino acids: CASSLAGTSGTGELFF.

The chain combines TRBV4-1 with TRBJ1-2; TRBD1 might be the D (6 bases). Germline V gene sequence: CDR1 MGHRA, CDR2 YSYEKL. V lost 1 base and J lost 4, with 16 bases in between. The CDR3 is 16 residues long. The CDR3 coding sequence is TGCGCCAGCAGCCAAGCCGGGCGGGGGGCCGGCTATGGCTACACCTTC. It translates to CASSQAGRGAGYGYTF.

This clone was found once. The V and J genes are TRBV7-6 and TRBJ1-5, with unresolved D. The CDR3 contains 13 residues. The germline CDR1 and CDR2 sequences are SGHVS and FNYEAQ. The ends were cut back, 5 bases at V and 5 bases at J, with 10 bases in the middle. CDR3 protein: CASSGRRDQPQHF. In DNA, the CDR3 is TGTGCCAGCAGCGGGAGAAGGGATCAGCCCCAGCATTTT.